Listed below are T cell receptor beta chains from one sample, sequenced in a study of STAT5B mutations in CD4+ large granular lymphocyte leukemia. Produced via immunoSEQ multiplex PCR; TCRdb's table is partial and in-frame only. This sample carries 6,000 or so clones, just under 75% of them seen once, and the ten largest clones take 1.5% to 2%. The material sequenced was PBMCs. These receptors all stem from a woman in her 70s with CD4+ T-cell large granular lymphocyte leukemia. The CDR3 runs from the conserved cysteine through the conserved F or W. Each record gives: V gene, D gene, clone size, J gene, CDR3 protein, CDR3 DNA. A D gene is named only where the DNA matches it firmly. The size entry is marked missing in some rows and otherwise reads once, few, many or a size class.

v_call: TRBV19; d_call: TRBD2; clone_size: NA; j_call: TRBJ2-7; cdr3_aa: CASSLAGGRREQYF; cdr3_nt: TGTGCCAGTAGTCTAGCGGGAGGGCGCCGCGAGCAGTACTTC
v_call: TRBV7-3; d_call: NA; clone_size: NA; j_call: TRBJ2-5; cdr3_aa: CASSRNGQFQETQYF; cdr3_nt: TGTGCCAGCAGCCGAAACGGACAGTTCCAAGAGACCCAGTACTTC
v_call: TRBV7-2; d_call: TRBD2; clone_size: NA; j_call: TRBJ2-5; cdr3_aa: CASSLALLAGIQETQYF; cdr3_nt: TGTGCCAGCAGCTTAGCGCTTCTAGCGGGGATCCAAGAGACCCAGTACTTC
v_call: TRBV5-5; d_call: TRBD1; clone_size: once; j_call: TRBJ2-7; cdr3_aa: CASSIRGQGANSYEQYF; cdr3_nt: TGTGCCAGCAGCATAAGGGGACAGGGGGCCAACTCCTACGAGCAGTACTTC
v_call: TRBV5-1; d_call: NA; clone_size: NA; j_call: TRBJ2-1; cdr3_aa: CASSLARERDKTYNEQFF; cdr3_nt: TGCGCCAGCAGCTTGGCCAGGGAGCGGGACAAAACCTACAATGAGCAGTTCTTC
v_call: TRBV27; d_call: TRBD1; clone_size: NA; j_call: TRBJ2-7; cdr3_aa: CASRYAGGGEQYF; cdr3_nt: TGTGCCAGCAGGTACGCAGGGGGCGGCGAGCAGTACTTC
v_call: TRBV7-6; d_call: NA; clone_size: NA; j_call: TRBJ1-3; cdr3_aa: CASSLGAGSGNTIYF; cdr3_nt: TGTGCCAGCAGCTTAGGGGCAGGGTCTGGAAACACCATATATTTT
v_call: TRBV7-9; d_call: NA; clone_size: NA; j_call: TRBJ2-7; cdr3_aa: CASSRRDHSYEQYF; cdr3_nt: TGTGCCAGCAGCCGCCGAGATCATTCCTACGAGCAGTACTTC
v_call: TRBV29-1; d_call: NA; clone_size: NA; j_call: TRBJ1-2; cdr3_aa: CSVDHSHYGYTF; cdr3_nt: TGCAGCGTTGATCACAGCCACTATGGCTACACCTTC
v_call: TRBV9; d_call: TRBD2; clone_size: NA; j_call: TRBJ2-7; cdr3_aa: CASSYASGTAYEQYF; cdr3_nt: TGTGCCAGCAGTTATGCTAGCGGGACCGCCTACGAGCAGTACTTC
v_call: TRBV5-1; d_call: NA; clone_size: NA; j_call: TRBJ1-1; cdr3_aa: CASSPGRQNTEAFF; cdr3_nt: TGCGCCAGCAGCCCCGGACGGCAGAACACTGAAGCTTTCTTT
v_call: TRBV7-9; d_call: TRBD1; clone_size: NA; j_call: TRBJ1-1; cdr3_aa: CASSLSGTGINTEAFF; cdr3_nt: TGTGCCAGCAGCTTAAGCGGGACAGGGATTAACACTGAAGCTTTCTTT
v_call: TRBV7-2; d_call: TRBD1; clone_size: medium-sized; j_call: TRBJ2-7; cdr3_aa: CASSSGTGAYEQYF; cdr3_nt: TGTGCCAGCAGCTCGGGGACAGGAGCCTACGAGCAGTACTTC
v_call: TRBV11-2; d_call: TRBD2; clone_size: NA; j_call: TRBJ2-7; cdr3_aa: CASSPLSGSRLSYEQYF; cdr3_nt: TGTGCCAGCAGCCCCCTTAGCGGGAGCCGCCTCTCCTACGAGCAGTACTTC
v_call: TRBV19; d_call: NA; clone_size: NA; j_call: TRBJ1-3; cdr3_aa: CASSTGPSSGNTIYF; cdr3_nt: TGTGCCAGTAGCACCGGACCGAGCTCTGGAAACACCATATATTTT
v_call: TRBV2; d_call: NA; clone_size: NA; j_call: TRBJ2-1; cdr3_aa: CASSEALGEQFF; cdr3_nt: TGTGCCAGCAGTGAAGCGCTTGGTGAGCAGTTCTTC
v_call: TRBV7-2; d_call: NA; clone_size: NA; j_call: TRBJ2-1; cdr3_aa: CASSPGVVLSYNEQFF; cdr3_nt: TGTGCCAGCAGCCCAGGGGTGGTTCTCTCCTACAATGAGCAGTTCTTC
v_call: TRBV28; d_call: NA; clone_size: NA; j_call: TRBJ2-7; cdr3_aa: CASSSSTTPYEQYF; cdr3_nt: TGTGCCAGCAGTTCGTCTACGACCCCCTACGAGCAGTACTTC
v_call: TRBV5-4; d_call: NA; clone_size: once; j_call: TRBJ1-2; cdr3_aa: CASSPDGRGYGYTF; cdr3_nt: TGTGCCAGCAGCCCCGATGGTAGGGGGTATGGCTACACCTTC
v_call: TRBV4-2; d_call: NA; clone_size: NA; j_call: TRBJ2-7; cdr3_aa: CASSRGELSDAEQYF; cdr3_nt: TGTGCCAGCAGCCGGGGGGAGCTTTCCGACGCGGAGCAGTACTTC
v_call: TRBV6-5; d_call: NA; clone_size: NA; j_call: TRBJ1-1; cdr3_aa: CASSRTERSEAFF; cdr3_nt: TGTGCCAGCAGCCGGACAGAGCGGAGTGAAGCTTTCTTT
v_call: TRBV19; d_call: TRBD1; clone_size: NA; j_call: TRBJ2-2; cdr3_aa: CASMVTGPTGELFF; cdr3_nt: TGTGCCAGTATGGTGACAGGGCCCACCGGGGAGCTGTTTTTT
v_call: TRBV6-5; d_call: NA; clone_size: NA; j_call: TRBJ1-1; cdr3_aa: CASSYSRVNTEAFF; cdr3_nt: TGTGCCAGCAGTTACTCAAGAGTGAACACTGAAGCTTTCTTT
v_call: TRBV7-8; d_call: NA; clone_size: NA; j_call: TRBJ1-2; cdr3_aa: CASSLRRGRDGYTF; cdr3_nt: TGTGCCAGCAGCTTAAGAAGGGGACGGGATGGCTACACCTTC
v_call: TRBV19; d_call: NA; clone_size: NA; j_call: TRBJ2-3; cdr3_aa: CASSIGRSPSTDTQYF; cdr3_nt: TGTGCCAGTAGTATAGGGAGGAGCCCTAGCACAGATACGCAGTATTTT
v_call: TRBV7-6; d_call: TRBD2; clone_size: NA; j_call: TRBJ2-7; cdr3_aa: CASSLVGSSSGSYEQYF; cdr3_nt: TGTGCCAGCAGCTTAGTTGGCAGCTCTAGCGGGAGCTACGAGCAGTACTTC
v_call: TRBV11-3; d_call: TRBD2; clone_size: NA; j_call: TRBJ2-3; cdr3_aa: CASSVGLADRDTQYF; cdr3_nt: TGTGCCAGCAGCGTGGGACTAGCGGATAGGGATACGCAGTATTTT
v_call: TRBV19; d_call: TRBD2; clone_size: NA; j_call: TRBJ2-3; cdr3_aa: CASSSGTGGVDTQYF; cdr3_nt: TGTGCCAGTAGCTCCGGGACGGGAGGAGTGGATACGCAGTATTTT
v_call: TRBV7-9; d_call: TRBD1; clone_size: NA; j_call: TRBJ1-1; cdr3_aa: CASSSDGQGNTEAFF; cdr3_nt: TGTGCCAGCAGCTCCGACGGACAGGGGAACACTGAAGCTTTCTTT
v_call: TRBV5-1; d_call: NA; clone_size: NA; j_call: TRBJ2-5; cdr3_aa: CASSLEGGETQYF; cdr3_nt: TGCGCCAGCAGCTTGGAGGGTGGCGAGACCCAGTACTTC
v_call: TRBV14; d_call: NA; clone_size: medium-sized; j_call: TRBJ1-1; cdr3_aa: CASSQETRNTEAFF; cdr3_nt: TGTGCCAGCAGCCAAGAAACAAGAAACACTGAAGCTTTCTTT
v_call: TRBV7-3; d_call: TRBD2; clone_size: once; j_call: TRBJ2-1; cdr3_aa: CASSLIPGGAYNEQFF; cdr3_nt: TGTGCCAGCAGCCTTATCCCCGGGGGGGCCTACAATGAGCAGTTCTTC
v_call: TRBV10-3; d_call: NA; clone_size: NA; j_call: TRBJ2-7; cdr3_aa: CAIRGGGGSYEQYF; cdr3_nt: TGTGCCATCAGGGGAGGGGGGGGTTCCTACGAGCAGTACTTC
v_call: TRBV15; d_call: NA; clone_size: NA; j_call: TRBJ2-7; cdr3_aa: CATSREGGRGLEQYF; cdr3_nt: TGTGCCACCAGCAGAGAGGGGGGTAGGGGCCTCGAGCAGTACTTC
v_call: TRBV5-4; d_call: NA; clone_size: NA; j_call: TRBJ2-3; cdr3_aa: CASSWDRGTTDTQYF; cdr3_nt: TGTGCCAGCAGCTGGGACCGGGGGACCACAGATACGCAGTATTTT
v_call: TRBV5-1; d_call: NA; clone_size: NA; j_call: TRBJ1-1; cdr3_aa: CASSLVSVNTEAFF; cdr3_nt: TGCGCCAGCAGCTTGGTCTCGGTGAACACTGAAGCTTTCTTT
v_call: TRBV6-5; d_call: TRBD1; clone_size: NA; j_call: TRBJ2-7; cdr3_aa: CASSYVTGVGEQYF; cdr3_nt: TGTGCCAGCAGTTACGTGACAGGGGTTGGCGAGCAGTACTTC
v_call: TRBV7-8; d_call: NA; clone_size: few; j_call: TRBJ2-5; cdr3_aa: CASTTSRKPQETQYF; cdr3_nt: TGTGCCAGCACCACCAGCAGAAAACCACAAGAGACCCAGTACTTC
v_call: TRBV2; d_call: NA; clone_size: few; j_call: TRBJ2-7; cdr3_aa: CASGGQTEEQYF; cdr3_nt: TGTGCCAGCGGAGGACAAACGGAAGAGCAGTACTTC
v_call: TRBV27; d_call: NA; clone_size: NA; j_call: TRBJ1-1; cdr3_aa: CASRARNTEAFF; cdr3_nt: TGTGCCAGCAGGGCGCGGAACACTGAAGCTTTCTTT
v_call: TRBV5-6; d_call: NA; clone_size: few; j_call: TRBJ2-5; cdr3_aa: CASSSVQGRGLETQYF; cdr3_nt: TGTGCCAGCAGCTCGGTACAGGGAAGAGGATTAGAGACCCAGTACTTC
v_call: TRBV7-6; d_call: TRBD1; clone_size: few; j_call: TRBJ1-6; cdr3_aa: CASSLTGENSPLHF; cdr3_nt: TGTGCCAGCAGCCTGACAGGGGAGAATTCACCCCTCCACTTT
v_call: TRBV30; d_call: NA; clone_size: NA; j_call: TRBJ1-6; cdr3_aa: CAWSPTRGNSPLHF; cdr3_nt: TGTGCCTGGAGCCCAACCCGGGGTAATTCACCCCTCCACTTT
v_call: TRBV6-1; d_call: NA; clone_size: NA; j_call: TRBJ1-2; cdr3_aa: CASSEADYGYTF; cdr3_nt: TGTGCCAGCAGTGAAGCAGACTATGGCTACACCTTC
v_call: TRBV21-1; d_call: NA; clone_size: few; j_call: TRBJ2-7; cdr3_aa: CASSSRGRASSYEQYF; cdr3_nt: TGTGCCAGCAGCTCTCGGGGACGTGCGAGCTCCTACGAGCAGTACTTC
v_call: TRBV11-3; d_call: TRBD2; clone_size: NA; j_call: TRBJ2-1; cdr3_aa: CASSPPRLAGSPEEQFF; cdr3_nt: TGTGCCAGCAGCCCGCCCCGTCTAGCGGGATCCCCGGAGGAGCAGTTCTTC
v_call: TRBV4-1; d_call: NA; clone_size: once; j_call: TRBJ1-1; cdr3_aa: CASSQGTVNTEAFF; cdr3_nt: TGCGCCAGCAGCCAAGGGACGGTGAACACTGAAGCTTTCTTT
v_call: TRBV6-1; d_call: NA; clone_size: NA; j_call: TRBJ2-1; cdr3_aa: CASSVNPSYNEQFF; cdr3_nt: TGTGCCAGCAGTGTAAACCCCTCCTACAATGAGCAGTTCTTC
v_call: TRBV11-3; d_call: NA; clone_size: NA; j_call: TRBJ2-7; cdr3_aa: CASSSQTGEAYEQYF; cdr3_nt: TGTGCCAGCAGCTCACAGACGGGAGAAGCCTACGAGCAGTACTTC
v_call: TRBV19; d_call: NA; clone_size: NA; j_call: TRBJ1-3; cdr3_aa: CASTGNTIYF; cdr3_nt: TGTGCCAGTACTGGAAACACCATATATTTT
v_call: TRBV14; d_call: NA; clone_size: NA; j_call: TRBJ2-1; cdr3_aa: CASSQQQGYNEQFF; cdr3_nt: TGTGCCAGCAGCCAACAACAAGGGTACAATGAGCAGTTCTTC
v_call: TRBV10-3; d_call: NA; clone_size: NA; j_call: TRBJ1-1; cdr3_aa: CAISENTEAFF; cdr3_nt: TGTGCCATCAGTGAGAACACTGAAGCTTTCTTT
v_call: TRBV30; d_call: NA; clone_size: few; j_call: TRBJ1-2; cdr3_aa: CAWHGSFSGYTF; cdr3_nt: TGTGCCTGGCATGGGTCCTTTTCCGGCTACACCTTC